This T cell receptor (beta chain) was retrieved from a study of cytomegalovirus exposure and HLA in healthy donors. The CDR3 loop spans 14 amino acids. The germline CDR1 and CDR2 sequences are MGHRA and YSYEKL. Trimming at V came to 7 bases and at J to 5 bases, leaving 5 bases not matched to a gene. Primers included in the PCR were 60 Vbeta and 13 Jbeta primers. TCRdb's copy holds only in-frame clones and misses some; the assay was immunoSEQ multiplex PCR. The profile covers 150,000 to 200,000 clones, with 70% to 90% appearing a single time and 2% to 2.5% taken by the ten largest. Sequenced input: PBMCs. The chain uses TRBV4-1 and TRBJ2-1, with 10 bases matching TRBD2. This receptor was taken from a man in his late teens or twenties in good health and CMV-seropositive. The CDR3 nucleotides read TGCGCCAGCAAGAATAGCGGGGGGAACAATGAGCAGTTCTTC. Its protein is CASKNSGGNNEQFF.